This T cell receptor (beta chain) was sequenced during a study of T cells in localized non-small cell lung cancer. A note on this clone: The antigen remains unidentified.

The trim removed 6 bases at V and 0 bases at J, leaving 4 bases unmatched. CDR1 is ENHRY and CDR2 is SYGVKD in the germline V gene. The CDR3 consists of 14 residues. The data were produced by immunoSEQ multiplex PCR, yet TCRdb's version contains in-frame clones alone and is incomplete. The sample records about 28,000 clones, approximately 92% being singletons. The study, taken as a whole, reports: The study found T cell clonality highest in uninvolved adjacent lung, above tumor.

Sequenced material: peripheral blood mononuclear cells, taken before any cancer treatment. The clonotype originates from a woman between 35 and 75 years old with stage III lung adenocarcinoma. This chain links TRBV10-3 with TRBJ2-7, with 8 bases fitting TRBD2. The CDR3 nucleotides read TGTGCCATCAGCTTTAGCGGGATCTCCTACGAGCAGTACTTC. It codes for CAISFSGISYEQYF.